This passage covers 22 T cell receptor beta chains from one sample sequenced in a study of T cells after yellow fever vaccination. MiXCR, applied by TCRdb to the 5' RACE reads, yields one record per CDR3 protein. The table records about 340,000 distinct CDR3 sequences, 9.5% to 15% of them present only once. Sequenced here: CD4+ T cells sorted from PBMCs, sampled 15 days after the yellow fever booster vaccination. All receptors come from a man aged 18 to 30 who received the YFV17D yellow fever vaccine.

V is TRBV6-2 or TRBV6-3 and J is TRBJ1-1; no clear D. Germline V gene sequence: CDR1 MNHEY, CDR2 SVGEGT. The V gene lost 3 bases and the J gene lost 11 bases, with 10 bases spanning the gap. The CDR3 length is 11 residues. In DNA form, the CDR3 reads TGTGCCAGCAGTTATTTCTATAGGGCTTTCTTT. Protein product: CASSYFYRAFF.

The chain recombines TRBV20-1 with TRBJ1-4, with TRBD1 as a possible D gene (5 bases). The CDR3 loop spans 16 amino acids. Trimming cost V 6 bases and J 0 bases, with 17 bases left between them. Germline loops: CDR1 DFQATT, CDR2 SNEGSKA (reference sequence). The CDR3 sequence is CSAHGGRVATNEKLFF. The CDR3 nucleotides are TGCAGTGCCCATGGGGGAAGGGTAGCAACTAATGAAAAACTGTTTTTT.

This clonotype was counted between two and nine times. The V and J genes are TRBV6-6 and TRBJ2-3; 10 nucleotides match TRBD2. The V gene end was trimmed by 7 bases and the J gene end by 2 bases; junction bases not matched to a gene: 12. Germline V gene lookup returns CDR1 MNHNY and CDR2 SVGAGI (reference sequence). The length of the CDR3 is 17 residues. The CDR3 reads CASIPRGLAGDTDTQYF. The CDR3 nucleotides read TGTGCCAGCATTCCCCGAGGTCTAGCGGGGGACACAGATACGCAGTATTTT.

The sample holds a few counts of this clonotype. V is TRBV3-1 and J is TRBJ2-2; 8 bases are shared with TRBD1. V lost 8 bases and J lost 4; bases outside the gene matches: 6. Germline CDR1 is LGHDT and CDR2 is YNNKEL (reference sequence). The CDR3 consists of 14 residues. The CDR3 bases are TGTGCCAGCGTCGGGACAGGTTTCACCGGGGAGCTGTTTTTT. This gives the protein CASVGTGFTGELFF.

This clonotype was observed a handful of times. The rearrangement links TRBV4-3 to TRBJ2-2; D possibly matches TRBD1 or TRBD2 (5 bases each). V lost 7 bases, J lost 2 bases, and 14 bases lay in between. This CDR3 is 15 amino acids long. From germline, CDR1 is LGHNA and CDR2 YSLEER. The DNA for the CDR3 is TGCGCCAGCACCCCGGGACCTTTCAACACCGGGGAGCTGTTTTTT. Its translation: CASTPGPFNTGELFF.

This clonotype has more than one count but fewer than ten. The chain has TRBV7-9 and TRBJ1-4; D is perhaps TRBD1 (5 bases). The CDR3 length is 13 residues. CDR1 and CDR2 (germline): SEHNR, FQNEAQ (reference sequence). The V end lost 6 bases, the J end lost 8 bases, and 13 bases lay between the germline ends. For the CDR3, the DNA is TGTGCCAGCAGGCCAGGGAATACAGAAAAACTGTTTTTT. Translation: CASRPGNTEKLFF.

The gene calls are TRBV7-9 and TRBJ2-3, with TRBD2 as a possible D gene (6 bases). Between the trimmed V and J ends, which lost 4 bases and 0 bases, there was a span of 8 bases. The germline CDR1 and CDR2 sequences are SEHNR and FQNEAQ (reference sequence). The CDR3 covers 14 residues. CDR3 loop: CASSSDYSTDTQYF. The CDR3 DNA follows: TGTGCCAGCAGCTCGGACTATAGCACAGATACGCAGTATTTT.

This clonotype was picked up many times. The rearrangement uses TRBV24-1 and TRBJ1-1, with D possibly matching TRBD1 (5 bases). CDR1 and CDR2 (germline): KGHDR, SFDVKD. The CDR3 consists of 13 residues. Trimming took off 7 bases at V and 4 bases at J, with 12 bases between the two ends. The CDR3 DNA follows: TGTGCCACCAGGAATGGGGGGGGCACTGAAGCTTTCTTT. Translating gives CATRNGGGTEAFF.

At least ten counts were recorded for this clonotype. This chain connects TRBV6-2 or TRBV6-3 to TRBJ2-5; D may be TRBD1 (6 bases). The CDR3 runs 16 residues. V lost 7 bases and J lost 6, with 24 bases in between. Germline V gene data show CDR1 as MNHEY and CDR2 as SVGEGT. The CDR3 DNA follows: TGTGCCAGCACTCCTGTCCCCGACAGGCATAGTAAGACCCAGTACTTC. Translation gives CASTPVPDRHSKTQYF.

This clonotype is medium-sized (0.01 to 0.1%) within its sample. This rearrangement joins TRBV5-1 to TRBJ2-7; D is uncertain. The CDR3 extends over 14 amino acids. Germline V lookup: CDR1 SGHRS, CDR2 YFSETQ. Trimming took 0 bases from V and 4 from J, leaving 11 bases between them. CDR3 bases: TGCGCCAGCAGCTTGGCCGTGGGGATTTACGAGCAGTACTTC. This translates into CASSLAVGIYEQYF.

In this sample, this clonotype turned up a few times. This chain uses TRBV7-2 with TRBJ1-2; perhaps TRBD1 as D (6 bases). Trimming left V 4 bases short and J 2 bases short, with 11 bases between. CDR1 is SGHTA and CDR2 is FQGNSA in the germline V gene. The CDR3 spans 14 residues. CDR3 loop: CASSYPTGNYGYTF. For the CDR3, the DNA is TGTGCCAGCAGCTACCCGACAGGAAACTATGGCTACACCTTC.

The genes are TRBV28 and TRBJ1-3, with D perhaps TRBD1 (5 bases). The germline V gene encodes CDR1 MDHEN and CDR2 SYDVKM. The V gene lost 4 bases and the J gene lost 0 bases, with 7 bases spanning the gap. The CDR3 length is 14 residues. CDR3 in amino acids: CASSWGTSGNTIYF. In DNA, the CDR3 is TGTGCCAGCAGTTGGGGGACCTCTGGAAACACCATATATTTT.

The chain joins TRBV2 to TRBJ2-7, with a tentative D call TRBD1 (5 bases). This CDR3 region has 16 residues. CDR1 and CDR2 (germline): SNHLY, FYNNEI. V lost 2 bases to trimming and J lost 6 bases, with 20 bases between them. Here the CDR3 reads CASSERGLRSVLEQYF. CDR3 nucleotides: TGTGCCAGCAGTGAAAGGGGCCTCCGATCGGTGCTCGAGCAGTACTTC.

The chain couples TRBV24-1 to TRBJ2-5, with 10 bases matching TRBD1. The V and J ends lost 5 bases and 2 bases, in that order; junction bases with no gene match: 4. Germline-derived CDR1 and CDR2 are KGHDR and SFDVKD. This CDR3 has 15 amino acids. As DNA, the CDR3 is TGTGCCACCAGTGGCAGGACAGGGGGTCAAGAGACCCAGTACTTC. Amino acid sequence: CATSGRTGGQETQYF.

There are a few counts of this clonotype. V is TRBV18 and J is TRBJ1-5, with D possibly matching TRBD1 (5 bases). The CDR3 runs to 17 residues. CDR1 is KGHSH and CDR2 is LQKENI in the germline V gene. Trimming took 3 bases from V and 2 from J, leaving 17 bases between them. The CDR3 loop is CASSPYTPRGGNQPQHF. The CDR3 nucleotides read TGTGCCAGCTCACCTTACACCCCACGGGGGGGCAATCAGCCCCAGCATTTT.

This clonotype was seen repeatedly, ten times or more. V and J are TRBV5-1 and TRBJ2-7; perhaps TRBD1 as D (5 bases). The CDR3 covers 14 residues. Trimming took off 2 bases at V and 0 bases at J, with 9 bases between the two ends. Germline V gene lookup returns CDR1 SGHRS and CDR2 YFSETQ. Here the CDR3 reads CASSFQGSSYEQYF. The CDR3 nucleotides read TGCGCCAGCAGCTTCCAGGGCAGCTCCTACGAGCAGTACTTC.

The V and J genes are TRBV29-1 and TRBJ1-1; possible D gene TRBD1, 5 bases. Germline V lookup: CDR1 SQVTM, CDR2 ANQGSEA. This CDR3 is 13 amino acids long. Trimming shortened V by 6 bases and J by 2 bases, and 13 bases separated the two germline ends. CDR3 loop: CSVQDGANTEAFF. The DNA of the CDR3 is TGCAGCGTACAGGACGGGGCCAACACTGAAGCTTTCTTT.

The table lists this clonotype with many counts. The chain carries TRBV6-5 and TRBJ2-1, with D unclear. The CDR3 length is 16 residues. Germline V gene sequence: CDR1 MNHEY, CDR2 SVGAGI. V lost 5 bases to trimming and J lost 2 bases, with 16 bases between them. DNA of the CDR3: TGTGCCAGCAGTGGCCGTGAGCAGCTAGCCTACAATGAGCAGTTCTTC. Amino acid sequence: CASSGREQLAYNEQFF.

The V and J genes are TRBV9 and TRBJ2-3; possibly TRBD1 or TRBD2 for D (5 bases each). The CDR3 consists of 16 residues. CDR1 SGDLS and CDR2 YYNGEE come from the germline V gene. Trimming took off 4 bases at V and 2 bases at J, with 17 bases between the two ends. CDR3 residues: CASSNNRDGYTDTQYF. In DNA, the CDR3 is TGTGCCAGCAGCAACAACCGGGACGGTTACACAGATACGCAGTATTTT.

This clonotype was seen a few times. The rearrangement joins TRBV5-4 to TRBJ1-1; perhaps TRBD1 as D (6 bases). The V end lost 1 base, the J end lost 1 base, and 11 bases lay between the germline ends. The germline CDR1 and CDR2 sequences are SGHNT and YYREEE (reference sequence). The CDR3 runs 15 residues. CDR3 region: CASSLTQTGNTEAFF. The CDR3 coding sequence is TGTGCCAGCAGCTTGACGCAGACAGGGAACACTGAAGCTTTCTTT.

This clonotype was observed many times. The J gene is TRBJ1-1, the V gene TRBV5-1, with 9 bases that match TRBD1. This CDR3 contains 13 residues. The germline V gene encodes CDR1 SGHRS and CDR2 YFSETQ. Germline trimming cut 5 bases from V and 6 bases from J; bases unmatched to any gene: 5. The CDR3 is CASRWTGVAEAFF. In DNA, the CDR3 is TGCGCCAGCAGGTGGACAGGGGTGGCTGAAGCTTTCTTT.

This clonotype came up a few times. The chain recombines TRBV12-3 or TRBV12-4 with TRBJ1-6; 9 bases line up with TRBD1. V was pared by 3 bases and J by 10 bases, with 13 bases of the junction left unmatched. The CDR3 extends over 17 amino acids. The CDR3 sequence is CASSFGQGITRRSPLHF. CDR3 DNA sequence: TGTGCCAGCAGTTTCGGACAGGGGATTACCCGGCGATCACCCCTCCACTTT.